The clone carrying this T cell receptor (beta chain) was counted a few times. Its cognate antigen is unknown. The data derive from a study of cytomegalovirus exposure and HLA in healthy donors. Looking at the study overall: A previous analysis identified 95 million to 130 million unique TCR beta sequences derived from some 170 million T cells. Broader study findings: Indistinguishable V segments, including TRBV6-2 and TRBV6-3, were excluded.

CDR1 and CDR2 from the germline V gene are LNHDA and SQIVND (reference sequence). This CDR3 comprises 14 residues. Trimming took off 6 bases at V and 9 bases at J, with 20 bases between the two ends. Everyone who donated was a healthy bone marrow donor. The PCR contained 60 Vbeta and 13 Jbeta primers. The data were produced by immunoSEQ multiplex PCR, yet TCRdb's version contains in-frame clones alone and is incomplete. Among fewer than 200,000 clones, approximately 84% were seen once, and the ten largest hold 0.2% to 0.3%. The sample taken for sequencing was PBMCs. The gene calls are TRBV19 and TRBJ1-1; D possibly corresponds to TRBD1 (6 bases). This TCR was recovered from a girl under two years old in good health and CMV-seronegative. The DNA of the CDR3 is TGTGCCAGTAGCATCCCCCACGGCAGGGGACAAGCTTTCTTT. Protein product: CASSIPHGRGQAFF.